This TCR beta chain was recorded in a study of post-analysis software for immune sequencing data. In the study overall: The disease courses spanned relapsing-remitting, secondary progressive and progressive-relapsing forms of multiple sclerosis.

Sequencing libraries made from TCR beta cDNA carried unique molecular identifiers. When about 1 to 11 million T cells were used, they gave some 520,000 cDNA molecules. MiXCR, applied by TCRdb to the PCR reads, yields one record per CDR3 protein. The table includes roughly 430,000 distinct CDR3 sequences, approximately 37% detected once. Details on this clonotype: Its antigen is as yet unknown.

V lost 0 bases, J lost 2 bases, and 3 bases stayed unmatched. CDR1 is MGHRA and CDR2 is YSYEKL in the germline V gene. CDR3 length: 15 amino acids. Notes on the study in general: Analysis by F measure revealed that same-batch samples clustered strongly together. With TRBV5-6, TRBV5-1 and TRBV20-1 included, about five TRBV segments were more frequent in patients than in controls. Controls significantly exceeded multiple sclerosis patients in normalized Chao1 diversity.

Sequenced input: blood. This TCR came from a girl aged 2-10 years with multiple sclerosis. The rearrangement links TRBV4-1 to TRBJ2-7, with 8 positions matching TRBD2. CDR3 residues: CASSQDERGTYEQYF. The CDR3 DNA is TGCGCCAGCAGCCAAGATGAGCGGGGGACCTACGAGCAGTACTTC.